Following are 30 T cell receptor beta chains from one sample sequenced in a study of blood T cells in healthy people across ages. Alongside a J-beta primer mix, a sample-barcoded 5' primer served in a second PCR lasting roughly 7 to 12 cycles. TCRdb re-called the 5' RACE reads through MiXCR, storing one row per CDR3 protein. The sample contains fewer than 1.5 million distinct CDR3 sequences, roughly 40% of which appear only once. Sequenced sample: blood. The receptors come from a woman in her late teens or twenties in good health.

This clonotype occurred a few times. The chain has TRBV20-1 and TRBJ1-6; a possible D gene is TRBD1 (5 bases). The CDR3 sequence is 13 residues long. Germline CDR1 DFQATT, CDR2 SNEGSKA (reference sequence). Trimming removed 6 bases from V and 10 bases from J, with 16 bases in between. CDR3 residues: CSARRQGGSPLHF. The CDR3 DNA is TGCAGTGCCCGCCGGCAGGGAGGATCACCCCTCCACTTT.

The rearrangement links TRBV20-1 to TRBJ2-7, with D possibly TRBD2 on 5 matching bases. Gene TRBJ2-5 matches the end of the DNA better, so the J call may be wrong. The CDR3 contains 11 residues. Germline loops: CDR1 DFQATT, CDR2 SNEGSKA (reference sequence). In nucleotides, the CDR3 is TGCAGTGCTTATAGCGTTGAGACCCAGTACTTC. Translation: CSAYSVETQYF.

This clonotype was detected only a few times. The chain links TRBV20-1 to TRBJ2-1; the match to TRBD2 covers 7 bases. This CDR3 is built from 16 residues. Germline V CDR1 and CDR2: DFQATT, SNEGSKA (reference sequence). Trimming took 5 bases from V and 4 from J; bases not matched to a gene: 14. The CDR3, as DNA: TGCAGTGCTTCTCAACGGGGCCTAGCGGTATACAATGAGCAGTTCTTC. This gives the protein CSASQRGLAVYNEQFF.

The V call is TRBV12-3 or TRBV12-4, the J call TRBJ1-1; D is uncertain. The CDR3 has 12 residues. V lost 5 bases and J 7 bases, leaving 11 bases between the germline ends. The CDR3 loop is CASSERGDEAFF. The CDR3 nucleotides are TGTGCCAGCAGTGAGCGGGGTGATGAAGCTTTCTTT.

This clonotype came up a few times. The chain recombines TRBV4-1 with TRBJ1-2; D unresolved. V dropped 4 bases and J dropped 2 bases, with 14 bases sitting between them. The V gene's germline CDR1 is MGHRA and CDR2 YSYEKL. The CDR3 consists of 15 residues. DNA of the CDR3: TGCGCCAGCAGCCCGACTTTGGAGGCGAACTATGGCTACACCTTC. Translation gives CASSPTLEANYGYTF.

The chain joins TRBV29-1 to TRBJ2-2; maybe TRBD2 (5 bases). V was shortened by 7 bases and J by 5 bases, with 11 bases between the two germline ends. CDR1 is SQVTM, CDR2 ANQGSEA, per germline. This CDR3 region has 12 residues. The CDR3 spells CSAGSGTGELFF. CDR3 DNA sequence: TGCAGCGCGGGATCTGGGACCGGGGAGCTGTTTTTT.

The chain has TRBV2 and TRBJ2-3; D remains ambiguous. Germline lookup yields CDR1 SNHLY and CDR2 FYNNEI. Trimming pared 8 bases from V and 2 bases from J, leaving 11 bases between. CDR3 length equals 13 residues. The CDR3 reads CASPRLDTDTQYF. The CDR3 DNA reads as TGTGCCAGCCCTCGTCTAGACACAGATACGCAGTATTTT.

J is TRBJ1-6 and V is TRBV19, with 7 bases matching TRBD1. Germline V CDR1 and CDR2: LNHDA, SQIVND (reference sequence). The J segment lost 11 bases and the V segment lost 5 bases, leaving 6 bases of the junction unmatched. This CDR3 has 13 amino acids. The CDR3, as DNA: TGTGCCAGTAGTGCCCAGGGGGGTGCACCCCTCCACTTT. This gives the protein CASSAQGGAPLHF. The full variable domain, completed using reference TRBV19 and TRBJ1-6, is DGGITQSPKYLFRKEGQNVTLSCEQNLNHDAMYWYRQDPGQGLRLIYYSQIVNDFQKGDIAEGYSVSREKKESFPLTVTSAQKNPTAFYLCASSAQGGAPLHFGNGTRLTVT.

This chain uses TRBV5-1 with TRBJ2-7, with 7 nucleotides matching TRBD2. Trimming cost V 0 bases and J 3 bases; bases outside gene matches: 9. The CDR3 is made up of 16 amino acids. CDR1 is SGHRS, CDR2 YFSETQ, per germline. The CDR3 protein is CASSLGEGGPSYEQYF. For the CDR3, the DNA is TGCGCCAGCAGCTTGGGTGAGGGAGGGCCGAGCTACGAGCAGTACTTC.

The chain recombines TRBV6-5 with TRBJ2-7; possible D gene TRBD2, 7 bases. The CDR3 is 15 amino acids. Germline V lookup: CDR1 MNHEY, CDR2 SVGAGI. V was pared by 0 bases and J by 2 bases, with 11 bases between. CDR3 loop: CASSYSAGATYEQYF. The CDR3 nucleotides read TGTGCCAGCAGTTACTCGGCGGGGGCTACCTACGAGCAGTACTTC.

In this sample, this clonotype turned up a few times. The chain recombines TRBV12-3 or TRBV12-4 with TRBJ1-2; TRBD1 is a possible D gene (6 bases). The V and J ends lost 7 bases and 0 bases respectively, with 21 bases between them. This CDR3 has 17 amino acids. The chain's CDR3 is CASTPYARTVSNYGYTF. Written as DNA, the CDR3 is TGTGCCAGCACCCCATATGCGAGGACAGTCTCTAACTATGGCTACACCTTC.

The chain has TRBV6-1 and TRBJ1-4; no clear D. The CDR3 contains 15 residues. CDR1 and CDR2 from the germline V gene are MNHNS and SASEGT. Trimming took off 7 bases at V and 0 bases at J, with 12 bases between the two ends. DNA for the CDR3: TGTGCCAGCACCGGGAAGACTGCAACTAATGAAAAACTGTTTTTT. Protein product: CASTGKTATNEKLFF.

This clonotype came up a few times. V and J are TRBV7-9 and TRBJ1-2; the D is unclear. Per the germline V gene, CDR1 is SEHNR and CDR2 is FQNEAQ (reference sequence). The CDR3 runs to 16 residues. V gave up 4 bases and J gave up 5 bases, with 20 bases separating them. CDR3 region: CASSSSGHLATYGYTF. CDR3 nucleotide sequence: TGTGCCAGCAGCTCTTCCGGGCATCTCGCCACATATGGCTACACCTTC.

This sequence joins TRBV12-3 or TRBV12-4 and TRBJ2-2; 11 bases are shared with TRBD2. The CDR3 extends over 15 amino acids. With 5 bases clipped from V and 3 bases from J, the junction kept 2 bases outside the gene matches. The CDR3 DNA follows: TGTGCCAGCAGTACGACTAGCGGGGACACCGGGGAGCTGTTTTTT. This codes for CASSTTSGDTGELFF.

This clonotype was counted a few times. V gene TRBV7-3 combines with J gene TRBJ1-2; D possibly corresponds to TRBD1 (6 bases). V lost 5 bases and J lost 3, with 13 bases in between. Germline V gene data show CDR1 as SGHTA and CDR2 as FQGTGA. This CDR3 spans 14 amino acids. The CDR3: CASSPRGGDYGYTF. The CDR3 DNA sequence: TGTGCCAGCAGCCCTAGGGGGGGCGACTATGGCTACACCTTC.

This clonotype was counted between two and nine times. The rearrangement joins TRBV28 to TRBJ1-2; possible D gene TRBD1, 6 bases. Germline V gene lookup returns CDR1 MDHEN and CDR2 SYDVKM. Trimming shortened V by 5 bases and J by 6 bases, and 13 bases separated the two germline ends. The CDR3 extends over 13 amino acids. CDR3 amino acids: CASSPHRDDGYTF. In nucleotides, the CDR3 is TGTGCCAGCAGTCCTCACAGGGATGATGGCTACACCTTC.

This sequence joins TRBV29-1 and TRBJ1-1; no firm D call. Trimming removed 5 bases from V and 4 bases from J, with 11 bases in between. The CDR3 extends over 12 amino acids. Germline loops: CDR1 SQVTM, CDR2 ANQGSEA. The CDR3 reads CSVLPWGTEAFF. The DNA for the CDR3 is TGCAGCGTTCTCCCCTGGGGCACTGAAGCTTTCTTT.

V gene TRBV6-5 combines with J gene TRBJ2-1; 7 positions agree with TRBD1. Trimming removed 7 bases from V and 10 bases from J; junction bases left unmatched: 10. CDR1 and CDR2 from the germline V gene are MNHEY and SVGAGI. The CDR3 spans 13 residues. The CDR3 DNA is TGTGCCAGCACCCAAGGGACAGTCTACGAGCAGTTCTTC. Amino acid sequence: CASTQGTVYEQFF.

On this clonotype: An end of the junction differs from the germline gene, which may be a read error. The genes are TRBV7-2 and TRBJ2-3, with 14 bases fitting TRBD2. Germline assignment: CDR1 SGHTA and CDR2 FQGNSA. This CDR3 is 17 amino acids long. CDR3 nucleotide sequence: TGTGTCAGCAGCGCTGGGACTAGCGGGAGAGTGGCAGATACGCAGTATTTT. Translation gives CVSSAGTSGRVADTQYF.

Notes on this clonotype: A much bigger clone sits one base away, suggesting this may be a read error. The rearrangement uses TRBV10-3 and TRBJ2-7, with 9 positions matching TRBD2. CDR1 is ENHRY, CDR2 SYGVKD, per germline. This CDR3 has 13 residues. CDR3 coding DNA: TGTGCCAGCAGTGAAGGGCTAGCGGGAGAGCAGTACTTC. This gives the protein CASSEGLAGEQYF.

This clonotype was observed a few times. The chain combines TRBV4-2 with TRBJ1-2, with D possibly TRBD1 on 6 matching bases. Germline CDR1 LGHNA, CDR2 YNFKEQ. The CDR3 length is 16 residues. The ends were cut back, 0 bases at V and 4 bases at J, with 15 bases in the middle. CDR3 coding DNA: TGTGCCAGCAGCCAAGACCTCCGGGACATTCCCTATGGCTACACCTTC. It specifies CASSQDLRDIPYGYTF.

This chain uses TRBV7-6 with TRBJ2-1; the D gene could be TRBD1 or TRBD2 (5 bases each). Germline CDR1 and CDR2: SGHVS and FNYEAQ. Between the trimmed V and J ends, which lost 5 bases and 6 bases, there was a span of 17 bases. The CDR3 is made up of 15 amino acids. Written as DNA, the CDR3 is TGTGCCAGCAGCCAAGAGGGTCAAGGGGTCAATGAGCAGTTCTTC. Translated: CASSQEGQGVNEQFF.

The table lists this clonotype with a count of one. V usage is TRBV9 and J usage is TRBJ1-6, with D unclear. The V gene lost 2 bases and the J gene lost 9 bases, with 18 bases spanning the gap. Germline-derived CDR1 and CDR2 are SGDLS and YYNGEE. This CDR3 contains 16 residues. CDR3 nucleotide sequence: TGTGCCAGCAGCGTGGAGACGGGAGCCTCCGGTTCACCCCTCCACTTT. Encoded protein: CASSVETGASGSPLHF.

The sample holds a few counts of this clonotype. This rearrangement joins TRBV6-1 to TRBJ2-5, with 9 bases matching TRBD1. The end of the DNA aligns better with TRBJ2-7, so the J call may be wrong. Germline V gene data show CDR1 as MNHNS and CDR2 as SASEGT. CDR3 size: 15 residues. CDR3 nucleotides: TGTGCCAGCAGTGAAGTAGTGGGACAGGGCTACGAGCAGTACTTC. Translated: CASSEVVGQGYEQYF.

The gene calls are TRBV20-1 and TRBJ2-7; D unclear. CDR1 is DFQATT and CDR2 is SNEGSKA in the germline V gene (reference sequence). Trimming took 7 bases from V and 0 from J, leaving 7 bases between them. The CDR3 covers 11 residues. CDR3 region: CSVEHSYEQYF. The CDR3 bases are TGCAGTGTTGAACACTCCTACGAGCAGTACTTC.

This clonotype was observed a few times. The chain recombines TRBV20-1 with TRBJ1-1; possibly TRBD1 for D (6 bases). This CDR3 contains 13 residues. Germline CDR1 is DFQATT and CDR2 is SNEGSKA (reference sequence). V was shortened by 5 bases and J by 1 base, with 11 bases between the two germline ends. CDR3 sequence (DNA): TGCAGTGCTCGAGGACAGCAGAACACTGAAGCTTTCTTT. It codes for CSARGQQNTEAFF.

The rearrangement joins TRBV3-1 to TRBJ2-1; the D gene is possibly TRBD2 (5 bases). This CDR3 has 15 residues. Per the germline V gene, CDR1 is LGHDT and CDR2 is YNNKEL (reference sequence). V lost 1 base, J lost 2 bases, and 9 bases lay in between. CDR3 sequence (DNA): TGTGCCAGCAGCCAAGGGGAGATCACCTACAATGAGCAGTTCTTC. Protein sequence: CASSQGEITYNEQFF.

The chain is built from TRBV29-1 and TRBJ2-7; a weak D match, TRBD2 (6 bases). V was shortened by 4 bases and J by 2 bases, with 9 bases between the two germline ends. CDR1 and CDR2 (germline): SQVTM, ANQGSEA. The CDR3 is made up of 12 amino acids. The CDR3 loop reads CSVVADTYEQYF. Written as DNA, the CDR3 is TGCAGCGTTGTAGCGGATACCTACGAGCAGTACTTC.

The chain couples TRBV4-2 to TRBJ1-5; D unclear. CDR3 length: 13 amino acids. V lost 0 bases and J lost 7, with 7 bases in between. The germline V gene encodes CDR1 LGHNA and CDR2 YNFKEQ. The CDR3 region is CASSQEPRQPQHF. CDR3 nucleotide sequence: TGTGCCAGCAGCCAAGAACCCCGGCAGCCCCAGCATTTT.

This clonotype was recorded a few times. The CDR3 DNA sequence: TGCGCCAGCAGAGGCGGGGGAAACTCCTACGAGCAGTACTTC. This gives the protein CASRGGGNSYEQYF. The chain carries TRBV4-1 and TRBJ2-7, with 7 bases matching TRBD2. This CDR3 comprises 14 residues. The germline CDR1 and CDR2 sequences are MGHRA and YSYEKL. With V trimmed by 6 bases and J by 0 bases, 5 bases remained unmatched.